This entry lists 18 T cell receptor beta chains sequenced from one sample in a study of T cell clonotyping in hematopoietic cell transplantation. Profiling relied on immunoSEQ multiplex PCR, and the TCRdb table lists in-frame clones only, not all of them. Here the sample spans about 9,300 clones, more than 80% being singletons. Sample: PBMCs, taken at the time of graft-versus-host disease after allogeneic stem cell transplant. These receptors originate from a male patient aged 55 to 69 who had an allogeneic stem cell transplant from an unrelated donor, so the T cells may come from the graft donor. Some clones in this sample may be carry-over from other donors' samples.

The genes are TRBV19 and TRBJ1-6, with D perhaps matching TRBD1 (5 bases). Trimming removed 4 bases from V and 7 bases from J, with 20 bases in between. CDR1 and CDR2 from the germline V gene are LNHDA and SQIVND (reference sequence). This CDR3 is 17 amino acids long. This chain's CDR3 is CASSTGTSDGSNSPLHF. CDR3 nucleotides: TGTGCCAGTAGTACAGGGACTTCGGACGGTAGCAATTCACCCCTCCACTTT.

The gene calls are TRBV6-5 and TRBJ1-1; 7 bases line up with TRBD1. The CDR3 extends over 14 amino acids. Germline V gives CDR1 MNHEY, CDR2 SVGAGI. V was pared by 6 bases and J by 0 bases, with 4 bases of the junction left unmatched. The CDR3 DNA reads TGTGCCAGCAGGCGACAGGGTATGAACACTGAAGCTTTCTTT. Amino acids: CASRRQGMNTEAFF.

CDR3 protein: CATSRDASAGNTGELFF. The CDR3 DNA reads TGTGCCACCAGCAGAGATGCTTCAGCGGGGAACACCGGGGAGCTGTTTTTT. The rearrangement links TRBV15 to TRBJ2-2; TRBD2 might be the D (6 bases). V was cut by 0 bases and J by 1 base, with 12 bases left in between. Germline CDR1 is LNHNV and CDR2 is YYDKDF (reference sequence). CDR3 length equals 17 residues.

The chain couples TRBV19 to TRBJ2-2, with TRBD2 matching over 8 bases. Germline V gene sequence: CDR1 LNHDA, CDR2 SQIVND (reference sequence). The V gene end was trimmed by 8 bases and the J gene end by 0 bases; junction bases not matched to a gene: 8. The CDR3 is made up of 16 amino acids. The CDR3 DNA is TGTGCCAGTGGTCCGGGACTAGAAACGAACACCGGGGAGCTGTTTTTT. It translates to CASGPGLETNTGELFF. Variable domain in full (rest from reference TRBV19 and TRBJ2-2): DGGITQSPKYLFRKEGQNVTLSCEQNLNHDAMYWYRQDPGQGLRLIYYSQIVNDFQKGDIAEGYSVSREKKESFPLTVTSAQKNPTAFYLCASGPGLETNTGELFFGEGSRLTVL.

The chain recombines TRBV6-6 with TRBJ1-2; D perhaps matches TRBD1 (6 bases). CDR1 and CDR2 from the germline V gene are MNHNY and SVGAGI (reference sequence). This CDR3 comprises 14 residues. With 7 bases removed from V and 7 bases from J, the gap between germline ends came to 19 bases. This CDR3 reads CASNAPTGTPGYTF. In nucleotides, the CDR3 is TGTGCCAGCAACGCGCCGACAGGCACGCCTGGCTACACCTTC.

The V call is TRBV6-1, the J call TRBJ1-6, with 7 bases identical to TRBD1. This CDR3 is built from 15 residues. CDR1 is MNHNS, CDR2 SASEGT, per germline. Unmatched junction bases numbered 4, after V lost 2 bases and J lost 6 bases. This chain's CDR3 is CASSEKGAFNSPLHF. For the CDR3, the DNA is TGTGCCAGCAGTGAAAAGGGGGCTTTTAATTCACCCCTCCACTTT.

The genes are TRBV5-4 and TRBJ2-7; 8 nucleotides agree with TRBD1. V trimming: 2 bases; J trimming: 2 bases; junction bases outside the gene matches: 3. The germline gives CDR1 SGHNT, CDR2 YYREEE (reference sequence). This CDR3 has 14 amino acids. CDR3 nucleotides: TGTGCCAGCAGCTTTACGGACAGGGCCTACGAGCAGTACTTC. This translates into CASSFTDRAYEQYF.

The chain joins TRBV5-8 to TRBJ1-5; D gene unclear. The CDR3 totals 15 residues. V dropped 5 bases and J dropped 4 bases, with 16 bases sitting between them. Germline loops: CDR1 SGHTS, CDR2 YDEGEE. CDR3 bases: TGTGCCAGCAGACTTGGACTCTATGGGAATCAGCCCCAGCATTTT. It codes for CASRLGLYGNQPQHF. Supplemented by reference TRBV5-8 and TRBJ1-5, the full variable domain reads EAGVTQSPTHLIKTRGQQATLRCSPISGHTSVYWYQQALGLGLQFLLWYDEGEERNRGNFPPRFSGRQFPNYSSELNVNALELEDSALYLCASRLGLYGNQPQHFGDGTRLSIL.

The V call is TRBV6-1, the J call TRBJ1-2; 7 nucleotides match TRBD1. The J segment lost 4 bases and the V segment lost 5 bases, leaving 4 bases of the junction unmatched. This CDR3 comprises 13 residues. CDR1 MNHNS and CDR2 SASEGT come from the germline V gene. CDR3: CASSTQGGYGYTF. As DNA, the CDR3 is TGTGCCAGCAGTACGCAGGGGGGCTATGGCTACACCTTC.

The rearrangement uses TRBV27 and TRBJ1-1, with unresolved D. V was cut by 8 bases and J by 4 bases, with 14 bases left in between. Germline CDR1 is MNHEY and CDR2 is SMNVEV (reference sequence). The CDR3 totals 13 residues. CDR3 in amino acids: CASAPWGPTEAFF. The CDR3 DNA reads as TGTGCCAGCGCCCCCTGGGGTCCCACTGAAGCTTTCTTT.

The rearrangement uses TRBV28 and TRBJ1-2; TRBD1 might be the D (6 bases). Trimming shortened V by 4 bases and J by 7 bases, and 13 bases separated the two germline ends. The CDR3 is made up of 13 amino acids. CDR1 MDHEN and CDR2 SYDVKM come from the germline V gene. The CDR3: CASSSGALGGYTF. CDR3 nucleotides: TGTGCCAGCAGTTCGGGGGCGCTGGGTGGCTACACCTTC.

The chain combines TRBV5-1 with TRBJ1-2; D is ambiguous. The CDR3 runs 14 residues. The germline gives CDR1 SGHRS, CDR2 YFSETQ. V was shortened by 0 bases and J by 0 bases, with 6 bases between the two germline ends. The CDR3 DNA sequence: TGCGCCAGCAGCTTGGACAACACTAACTATGGCTACACCTTC. Protein sequence: CASSLDNTNYGYTF.

This sequence joins TRBV6-5 and TRBJ1-2; D not resolved. The V end was cut by 2 bases, the J end by 2 bases, with 9 bases between. Germline CDR1 and CDR2: MNHEY and SVGAGI. This CDR3 contains 14 residues. The CDR3 coding sequence is TGTGCCAGCAGTTACGGTCTGAGGAACTATGGCTACACCTTC. Its translation is CASSYGLRNYGYTF.

The chain employs TRBV5-6 and TRBJ1-2; 9 bases agree with TRBD1. Trimming at V came to 4 bases and at J to 5 bases, leaving 9 bases not matched to a gene. There are 15 residues in the CDR3. The germline V gene encodes CDR1 SGHDT and CDR2 YYEEEE. Here the CDR3 reads CASSTRDRAAYGYTF. The CDR3 DNA is TGTGCCAGCAGCACACGGGACAGGGCGGCGTATGGCTACACCTTC.

The rearrangement joins TRBV10-3 to TRBJ2-1, with TRBD1 matching 10 bases. The germline CDR1 and CDR2 sequences are ENHRY and SYGVKD. The junction had 9 bases not matched to a gene; V was cut back by 6 bases and J by 7 bases. The CDR3 runs 15 residues. The chain's CDR3 is CAISYVGTGVNEQFF. The CDR3 DNA reads as TGTGCCATCAGCTATGTTGGGACAGGGGTAAATGAGCAGTTCTTC.

The V call is TRBV9, the J call TRBJ2-2, with D perhaps TRBD1 (6 bases). Between the trimmed V and J ends, which lost 4 bases and 4 bases, there was a span of 17 bases. The germline V gene has CDR1 SGDLS and CDR2 YYNGEE. This CDR3 contains 16 residues. The CDR3 loop is CASSPRGQGSTGELFF. Here the CDR3 DNA reads TGTGCCAGCAGCCCCCGAGGGCAGGGGAGCACCGGGGAGCTGTTTTTT. Full variable domain (remainder filled in from reference TRBV9 and TRBJ2-2): DSGVTQTPKHLITATGQRVTLRCSPRSGDLSVYWYQQSLDQGLQFLIQYYNGEERAKGNILERFSAQQFPDLHSELNLSSLELGDSALYFCASSPRGQGSTGELFFGEGSRLTVL.

The gene calls are TRBV6-5 and TRBJ2-2, with TRBD1 matching 8 bases. The CDR3 sequence is 14 residues long. CDR1 and CDR2 from the germline V gene are MNHEY and SVGAGI. The V segment lost 10 bases and the J segment 5 bases; nucleotides outside the gene matches: 9. CDR3 nucleotide sequence: TGTGCCACAACCCGACAGGGGCCTACCGGGGAGCTGTTTTTT. Residues: CATTRQGPTGELFF.

This chain links TRBV19 with TRBJ1-4, with D possibly matching TRBD1 (5 bases). Trimming left V 10 bases short and J 2 bases short, with 14 bases between. Germline V CDR1 and CDR2: LNHDA, SQIVND (reference sequence). This CDR3 spans 14 amino acids. The CDR3 DNA follows: TGTGCCACTGGCCCGGGGCAGACTAATGAAAAACTGTTTTTT. This sequence encodes CATGPGQTNEKLFF.